This is a list of T cell receptor beta chains from one sample in a study of T cell responses to AZD1222 COVID-19 vaccine. Clones were read by immunoSEQ multiplex PCR, and TCRdb kept only the in-frame ones, dropping some. The table has some 120,000 clones, 80% to 95% seen once. The input for sequencing was peripheral blood, taken 28 days after the second dose of the MenACWY control vaccine. The receptors stem from an adult who received the MenACWY meningococcal vaccine as a control. Each CDR3 is given with its conserved first and last residue. The D gene is left open where the match is weak. Where a row states a size, it is once, few, many or the class of an expanded clone; other rows omit it.

V gene,J gene,D gene,clone size,CDR3 protein,CDR3 DNA
TRBV5-1,TRBJ2-7,TRBD1,once,CASSTPWTGLYEQYF,TGCGCCAGCAGCACCCCATGGACAGGGCTATACGAGCAGTACTTC
TRBV6-5,TRBJ2-5,TRBD1,NA,CASSPGGPETQYF,TGTGCCAGCAGTCCAGGGGGCCCAGAGACCCAGTACTTC
TRBV5-1,TRBJ2-4,TRBD1,NA,CASSLGPGGDIQYF,TGCGCCAGCAGCTTGGGCCCAGGGGGAGACATTCAGTACTTC
TRBV5-6,TRBJ1-2,TRBD1,NA,CASSSGQGVYGYTF,TGTGCCAGCAGCTCGGGACAGGGCGTCTATGGCTACACCTTC
TRBV6-5,TRBJ1-2,TRBD1,NA,CASRTGAYYGYTF,TGTGCCAGCAGGACAGGGGCGTACTATGGCTACACCTTC
TRBV7-9,TRBJ1-4,NA,NA,CASSAPGVGFNAEKLFF,TGTGCCAGCAGCGCACCAGGGGTTGGGTTTAATGCTGAAAAACTGTTTTTT
TRBV4-3,TRBJ2-1,NA,NA,CASSQGVQRNEQFF,TGCGCCAGCAGCCAAGGGGTACAGAGGAATGAGCAGTTCTTC
TRBV5-6,TRBJ1-2,TRBD1,NA,CASSWDRADGYGYTF,TGTGCCAGCAGCTGGGACAGGGCGGATGGCTATGGCTACACCTTC
TRBV27,TRBJ1-3,TRBD1,NA,CASSLGTGSGNTIYF,TGTGCCAGCAGTTTAGGGACAGGGTCTGGAAACACCATATATTTT
TRBV7-9,TRBJ1-2,NA,NA,CASSDRPDYGYTF,TGTGCCAGCAGTGATCGTCCAGACTATGGCTACACCTTC
TRBV5-1,TRBJ1-6,TRBD1,NA,CASSRTGGNSPLHF,TGCGCCAGCAGCAGGACAGGGGGAAATTCACCCCTCCACTTT
TRBV18,TRBJ1-5,NA,NA,CASSAGLMDQPQHF,TGTGCCAGCTCAGCGGGACTGATGGATCAGCCCCAGCATTTT
TRBV27,TRBJ2-1,TRBD1,NA,CASSQRLRDSLNEQFF,TGTGCCAGCAGTCAACGACTCCGGGACAGTCTCAATGAGCAGTTCTTC
TRBV7-2,TRBJ1-4,NA,NA,CASSFGGPNEKLFF,TGTGCCAGCAGCTTCGGGGGACCAAATGAAAAACTGTTTTTT
TRBV7-2,TRBJ1-6,TRBD1,NA,CASSLEGKAGGNNSPLHF,TGTGCCAGCAGCTTAGAGGGGAAGGCAGGGGGAAATAATTCACCCCTCCACTTT
TRBV10-3,TRBJ1-5,TRBD1,NA,CAISGTGNQPQHF,TGTGCCATCAGTGGGACAGGGAATCAGCCCCAGCATTTT
TRBV28,TRBJ1-1,TRBD1,once,CASSTGGSVRTEAFF,TGTGCCAGCAGTACAGGGGGAAGCGTGCGGACTGAAGCTTTCTTT
TRBV7-6,TRBJ2-5,NA,NA,CASSSTFFGGVGETQYF,TGTGCCAGCAGCTCCACTTTTTTTGGCGGGGTGGGAGAGACCCAGTACTTC
TRBV14,TRBJ1-3,NA,NA,CASSQVRSSGNTIYF,TGTGCCAGCAGCCAAGTCCGCAGCTCTGGAAACACCATATATTTT
TRBV7-9,TRBJ2-1,TRBD1,NA,CASSLRTGGDYNEQFF,TGTGCCAGCAGCTTACGGACAGGGGGGGACTACAATGAGCAGTTCTTC
TRBV5-4,TRBJ1-1,NA,NA,CASSLAELMNTEAFF,TGTGCCAGCAGCTTGGCCGAGCTGATGAACACTGAAGCTTTCTTT
TRBV7-8,TRBJ2-5,NA,NA,CATNIGQETQYF,TGTGCCACAAATATAGGGCAAGAGACCCAGTACTTC
TRBV7-8,TRBJ1-2,NA,NA,CASSLARVSPARGYTF,TGTGCCAGCAGCTTAGCGAGAGTATCCCCGGCGCGGGGCTACACCTTC
TRBV7-9,TRBJ2-7,TRBD2,NA,CASSLTSGYEQYF,TGTGCCAGCAGCCTGACTAGCGGGTACGAGCAGTACTTC
TRBV5-5,TRBJ1-1,NA,NA,CASSLLASLNTEAFF,TGTGCCAGCAGCTTGTTAGCTAGCCTGAACACTGAAGCTTTCTTT
TRBV6-2/TRBV6-3,TRBJ1-5,NA,NA,CASSRGQPQHF,TGTGCCAGCAGTAGGGGTCAGCCCCAGCATTTT
TRBV28,TRBJ1-5,NA,few,CASSLPGRQPQHF,TGTGCCAGCAGTTTACCAGGGCGCCAGCCCCAGCATTTT
TRBV19,TRBJ1-1,NA,NA,CASSIGSAGNTEAFF,TGTGCCAGTAGTATTGGGTCGGCAGGGAACACTGAAGCTTTCTTT
TRBV18,TRBJ2-1,TRBD2,once,CASSSGLAGALSEQFF,TGTGCCAGCTCATCCGGACTAGCGGGGGCGCTCAGTGAGCAGTTCTTC
TRBV11-2,TRBJ1-5,TRBD1,NA,CASSPGTGGRNQPQHF,TGTGCCAGCAGCCCCGGGACAGGGGGTCGGAATCAGCCCCAGCATTTT
TRBV7-3,TRBJ2-5,NA,NA,CASSSSGTQQETQYF,TGTGCCAGCAGCTCATCAGGGACTCAGCAAGAGACCCAGTACTTC
TRBV5-1,TRBJ2-7,TRBD2,NA,CASSFSGSGVYEQYF,TGCGCCAGCAGCTTTAGCGGGAGCGGTGTATACGAGCAGTACTTC
TRBV7-9,TRBJ1-2,NA,NA,CASSPWTDNYGYTF,TGTGCCAGCAGCCCGTGGACAGATAACTATGGCTACACCTTC